This TCR beta chain was recorded in a study of blood T cell repertoires in COVID-19. Germline values: CDR1 MNHEY, CDR2 SMNVEV (reference sequence). CDR3 size: 15 residues. V shed 5 bases, J shed 4 bases, and the junction held 7 bases outside the gene matches. TCRdb's copy holds only in-frame clones and misses some; the assay was immunoSEQ multiplex PCR. In the table there are approximately 150,000 clones, over 75% of which are singletons. The J gene is TRBJ2-1, the V gene TRBV27; 8 bases line up with TRBD2. Input material: peripheral blood. The sequence came from a man aged 18 to 29 with COVID-19, enrolled during active disease. The CDR3 here is CASSLTSGRYNEQFF. The CDR3 coding sequence is TGTGCCAGCAGTCTAACTAGCGGAAGATACAATGAGCAGTTCTTC.